Following are 26 T cell receptor beta chains from one sample sequenced in a study of OX40 agonist ivuxolimab in advanced cancers. Only in-frame clones appear in the TCRdb table, and some are missing; sequencing was by immunoSEQ multiplex PCR. The sample lists about 62,000 clones, 85% seen once, with approximately 3.6% in the top ten. The input for sequencing was CD4+ or CD8+ T cells sorted from blood, taken in a trial of the OX40 agonist ivuxolimab. The receptors derive from an adult with an advanced solid tumor such as melanoma, head and neck, liver or kidney cancer.

The chain employs TRBV6-5 and TRBJ2-2; no reliable D call. The CDR3 contains 14 residues. Germline lookup yields CDR1 MNHEY and CDR2 SVGAGI. The V and J ends lost 2 bases and 0 bases respectively, with 4 bases between them. In DNA form, the CDR3 reads TGTGCCAGCAGTTACGGGCCGAACACCGGGGAGCTGTTTTTT. It is translated as CASSYGPNTGELFF.

This clone has only a few counts. This chain's CDR3 is CASSPRGQGARNEQFF. The CDR3 DNA sequence: TGTGCCAGCAGCCCGCGGGGACAGGGAGCTCGAAATGAGCAGTTCTTC. V usage is TRBV7-8 and J usage is TRBJ2-1; 9 bases are a match to TRBD1. In germline, CDR1 is SGHVS, CDR2 FQNEAQ. CDR3 length equals 16 residues. V trimming: 5 bases; J trimming: 7 bases; junction bases outside the gene matches: 12.

The chain has TRBV10-3 and TRBJ1-3, with D tentatively TRBD1 (5 bases). The CDR3 has 14 amino acids. Germline V lookup: CDR1 ENHRY, CDR2 SYGVKD. V was trimmed by 5 bases and J by 0 bases, leaving 8 bases between them. In DNA, the CDR3 is TGTGCCATCAGTAAAGGGGACTCTGGAAACACCATATATTTT. This codes for CAISKGDSGNTIYF.

The J gene is TRBJ2-1, the V gene TRBV6-5, with D possibly TRBD2 on 5 matching bases. Per the germline V gene, CDR1 is MNHEY and CDR2 is SVGAGI. Trimming cost V 0 bases and J 11 bases, with 8 bases left between them. The CDR3 consists of 12 residues. The CDR3 region is CASSYSEGKQFF. CDR3 sequence (DNA): TGTGCCAGCAGTTACTCAGAGGGCAAGCAGTTCTTC.

J is TRBJ2-5 and V is TRBV6-5, with D unresolved. Deletions cut 0 bases from V and 4 bases from J, with 12 bases between. Germline V gene lookup returns CDR1 MNHEY and CDR2 SVGAGI. This CDR3 comprises 15 residues. CDR3 DNA sequence: TGTGCCAGCAGTTACTCGACGGGCACCCGAGAGACCCAGTACTTC. Translated: CASSYSTGTRETQYF.

The count of this clone is one. This sequence joins TRBV10-2 and TRBJ2-2; possibly TRBD1 or TRBD2 for D (5 bases each). Between the trimmed V and J ends, which lost 4 bases and 4 bases, there was a span of 10 bases. The CDR3 runs to 14 residues. Germline CDR1 and CDR2: WSHSY and SAAADI. The CDR3 DNA reads as TGCGCCAGCAGTGGCAGGGCGGGCACCGGGGAGCTGTTTTTT. It yields the protein CASSGRAGTGELFF.

The chain joins TRBV5-1 to TRBJ2-5, with 7 bases matching TRBD1. This CDR3 contains 15 residues. Germline trimming cut 5 bases from V and 0 bases from J; bases unmatched to any gene: 7. In germline, CDR1 is SGHRS, CDR2 YFSETQ. The CDR3, as DNA: TGCGCCAGCAGTTTCGACACAGGGGACCAAGAGACCCAGTACTTC. Residues: CASSFDTGDQETQYF.

The V call is TRBV6-1, the J call TRBJ1-5, with 9 bases lining up with TRBD1. The trim removed 6 bases at V and 4 bases at J, leaving 4 bases unmatched. Germline V gene data show CDR1 as MNHNS and CDR2 as SASEGT. The length of the CDR3 is 14 residues. As DNA, the CDR3 is TGTGCCAGCAGCGATGACAGGGGGAATCAGCCCCAGCATTTT. Protein sequence: CASSDDRGNQPQHF.

As concerns this clone: One junction end disagrees with the germline gene, perhaps due to a read error. The CDR3 bases are TGTGCCAGCAGCCTTACGGGGGGCACAAATACGCAGTATTTT. Encoded protein: CASSLTGGTNTQYF. The chain links TRBV5-4 to TRBJ2-3; TRBD2 might be the D (7 bases). Germline V gene data show CDR1 as SGHNT and CDR2 as YYREEE (reference sequence). This CDR3 has 14 amino acids.

This chain links TRBV7-6 with TRBJ2-2; weak D call: TRBD2 (6 bases). V lost 1 base, J lost 4 bases, and 19 bases lay in between. CDR3 length: 18 residues. Germline V gene lookup returns CDR1 SGHVS and CDR2 FNYEAQ. CDR3 in DNA: TGTGCCAGCAGCTTAGACCCCGCCGGGGAGGCGCGCACCGGGGAGCTGTTTTTT. Amino acids: CASSLDPAGEARTGELFF.

This sequence joins TRBV19 and TRBJ2-3; 10 bases fit TRBD2. V lost 6 bases and J lost 4; bases outside the gene matches: 7. This CDR3 is 15 amino acids long. Germline assignment: CDR1 LNHDA and CDR2 SQIVND (reference sequence). The CDR3: CASRERGGRADTQYF. CDR3 bases: TGTGCCAGTAGGGAGCGGGGGGGCCGGGCAGATACGCAGTATTTT.

V gene TRBV6-5 combines with J gene TRBJ1-1; a possible D gene is TRBD1 (6 bases). Deletions cut 6 bases from V and 8 bases from J, with 16 bases between. The CDR3 runs to 13 residues. Germline V gene data show CDR1 as MNHEY and CDR2 as SVGAGI. CDR3 sequence (DNA): TGTGCCAGCAGCCCGCAGACCAGGGGCGAAGCTTTCTTT. Protein sequence: CASSPQTRGEAFF.

The V gene is TRBV5-6, the J gene TRBJ2-1; 8 positions match TRBD2. The length of the CDR3 is 16 residues. After removal of 4 bases from V and 3 bases from J, the junction contained 9 bases not matched to a gene. Germline V gene lookup returns CDR1 SGHDT and CDR2 YYEEEE. Here the CDR3 reads CASSPLGGADYNEQFF. The CDR3 DNA sequence: TGTGCCAGCAGCCCCCTCGGGGGGGCCGACTACAATGAGCAGTTCTTC.

The chain has TRBV5-4 and TRBJ1-5, with D perhaps matching TRBD1 (5 bases). Germline V CDR1 and CDR2: SGHNT, YYREEE (reference sequence). V dropped 2 bases and J dropped 4 bases, with 10 bases sitting between them. The CDR3 length is 14 residues. This chain's CDR3 is CASSFGGWNQPQHF. The CDR3 nucleotides are TGTGCCAGCAGCTTTGGGGGGTGGAATCAGCCCCAGCATTTT.

J is TRBJ1-5 and V is TRBV11-3; 9 bases match TRBD1. Trimming at V came to 2 bases and at J to 0 bases, leaving 8 bases not matched to a gene. Germline V gives CDR1 SGHNT, CDR2 YENEEA. CDR3 length equals 18 residues. The CDR3 loop reads CASSLPRTGEYSNQPQHF. The CDR3 bases are TGTGCCAGCAGCTTACCCCGGACAGGGGAATATAGCAATCAGCCCCAGCATTTT.

The gene calls are TRBV9 and TRBJ2-3, with 8 nucleotides matching TRBD2. The CDR3 has 15 amino acids. The ends lost 2 bases at V and 2 bases at J; junction bases unmatched: 4. Germline V CDR1 and CDR2: SGDLS, YYNGEE. DNA for the CDR3: TGTGCCAGCAGCGTCGACGGACTAGCCACAGATACGCAGTATTTT. It is translated as CASSVDGLATDTQYF.

This chain uses TRBV7-9 with TRBJ1-5; 9 positions match TRBD1. Germline trimming cut 4 bases from V and 7 bases from J; bases unmatched to any gene: 11. Germline V gene lookup returns CDR1 SEHNR and CDR2 FQNEAQ (reference sequence). This CDR3 comprises 16 residues. The chain's CDR3 is CASSSTTGGAGQPQHF. DNA of the CDR3: TGTGCCAGCAGCTCTACTACAGGGGGCGCGGGGCAGCCCCAGCATTTT.

V usage is TRBV5-1 and J usage is TRBJ2-1; 9 bases align to TRBD2. This CDR3 spans 20 amino acids. The V gene end was trimmed by 0 bases and the J gene end by 4 bases; junction bases not matched to a gene: 17. The germline V gene encodes CDR1 SGHRS and CDR2 YFSETQ. This chain's CDR3 is CASSLEARQRLAAPYNEQFF. The CDR3 coding sequence is TGCGCCAGCAGCTTGGAGGCCAGACAACGACTAGCGGCTCCTTACAATGAGCAGTTCTTC.

This sequence joins TRBV7-9 and TRBJ2-1; 7 bases align to TRBD2. CDR3 length: 14 amino acids. V shed 4 bases and J 5 bases; nucleotides not matched to a gene: 5. Germline CDR1 reads SEHNR; CDR2 reads FQNEAQ (reference sequence). CDR3 DNA sequence: TGTGCCAGCAGCTCGGCTGGGGGGGACAATGAGCAGTTCTTC. Residues: CASSSAGGDNEQFF.

This chain connects TRBV15 to TRBJ2-3, with D hard to call. Per the germline V gene, CDR1 is LNHNV and CDR2 is YYDKDF (reference sequence). There are 14 residues in the CDR3. Trimming removed 0 bases from V and 5 bases from J, with 9 bases in between. In DNA, the CDR3 is TGTGCCACCAGCAGAGATGCCAGGTTAGATACGCAGTATTTT. As protein: CATSRDARLDTQYF.

This chain connects TRBV9 to TRBJ2-3; TRBD2 is a possible D gene (6 bases). The CDR3 spans 15 residues. Germline loops: CDR1 SGDLS, CDR2 YYNGEE. With 2 bases removed from V and 6 bases from J, the gap between germline ends came to 16 bases. The CDR3 DNA reads as TGTGCCAGCAGCGTCGCGACTAGTGTCTGGGATACGCAGTATTTT. It translates to CASSVATSVWDTQYF.

The chain combines TRBV19 with TRBJ2-2; TRBD1 matches 11 bases. The CDR3 is 16 residues long. Germline CDR1 reads LNHDA; CDR2 reads SQIVND (reference sequence). Unmatched junction bases numbered 8, after V lost 6 bases and J lost 5 bases. CDR3 in DNA: TGTGCCAGTAGCCAGTGGACAGGGGGCCGGACCGGGGAGCTGTTTTTT. Translating it yields CASSQWTGGRTGELFF.

In the case of this clone: The same CDR3 is also encoded by other DNA sequences in this sample. The chain is built from TRBV27 and TRBJ2-1; the D gene is possibly TRBD2 (5 bases). V shed 2 bases and J shed 6 bases, with 5 bases lying between them. Germline assignment: CDR1 MNHEY and CDR2 SMNVEV (reference sequence). This CDR3 is built from 12 residues. Here the CDR3 DNA reads TGTGCCAGCAGTTTAAGCGGCAATGAGCAGTTCTTC. Its translation is CASSLSGNEQFF.

This clone was counted once. This rearrangement joins TRBV19 to TRBJ2-3, with D perhaps matching TRBD1 (5 bases). Germline V lookup: CDR1 LNHDA, CDR2 SQIVND (reference sequence). V lost 7 bases and J lost 6, with 8 bases in between. CDR3 length equals 11 residues. CDR3 bases: TGTGCCAGTACCAAGGGGGATACGCAGTATTTT. This translates into CASTKGDTQYF.

Here the CDR3 reads CASSVAGGQQETQYF. In nucleotides, the CDR3 is TGTGCCAGCAGCGTAGCGGGCGGACAGCAAGAGACCCAGTACTTC. J is TRBJ2-5 and V is TRBV9, with D perhaps TRBD1 (6 bases). The CDR3 is made up of 15 amino acids. Looked up from germline, CDR1 is SGDLS and CDR2 is YYNGEE. V was shortened by 0 bases and J by 2 bases, with 11 bases between the two germline ends.

The chain is built from TRBV28 and TRBJ1-2, with a weak D call TRBD1 (6 bases). Germline-derived CDR1 and CDR2 are MDHEN and SYDVKM. V was cut by 6 bases and J by 4 bases, with 9 bases left in between. The CDR3 consists of 12 residues. The CDR3 here is CASRPDSYGYTF. CDR3 DNA: TGTGCCAGCAGGCCGGACAGCTATGGCTACACCTTC.